This T cell receptor (beta chain) was sequenced in a study of blood T cell repertoires in COVID-19. Study-level information: Samples of COVID-19 (acute and convalescent) were obtained from the United States, Italy and Spain.

Source study methods: Reference gene primer amplification in the assay estimated nucleated cell counts. The data were produced by immunoSEQ multiplex PCR, yet TCRdb's version contains in-frame clones alone and is incomplete. That table is the source of V, J and clone size, and D and trimming were worked out from the DNA. Of tens of thousands of clones detected, around 84% appear once; the ten largest clones hold 10% to 15%. Trimming shortened V by 4 bases and J by 2 bases, and 5 bases separated the two germline ends. Germline V gene sequence: CDR1 WNHNN, CDR2 SYGVQD (reference sequence). The CDR3 is 13 amino acids.

The genes are TRBV10-1 and TRBJ2-2; D is undetermined. This TCR was recovered from a human donor in a cohort sampled during active COVID-19. Sequencing input: peripheral blood. As DNA, the CDR3 is TGCGCCAGCAGTGGACTTAACACCGGGGAGCTGTTTTTT. The encoded protein is CASSGLNTGELFF.